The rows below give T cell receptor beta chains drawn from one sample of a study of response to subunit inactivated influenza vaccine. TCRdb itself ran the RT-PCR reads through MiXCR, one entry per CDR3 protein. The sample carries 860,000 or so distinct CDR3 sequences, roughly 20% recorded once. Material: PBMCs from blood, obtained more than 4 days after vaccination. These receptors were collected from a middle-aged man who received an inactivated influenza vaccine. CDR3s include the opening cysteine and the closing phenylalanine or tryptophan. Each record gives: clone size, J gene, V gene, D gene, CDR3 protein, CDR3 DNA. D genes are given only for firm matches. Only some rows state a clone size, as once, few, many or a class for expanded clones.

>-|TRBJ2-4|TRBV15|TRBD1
CATSRGAGGVVIQYF
TGTGCCACCAGCAGAGGGGCAGGGGGCGTAGTCATTCAGTACTTC
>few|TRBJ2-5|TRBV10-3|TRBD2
CAISGLAGMETQYF
TGTGCCATCAGTGGACTAGCGGGGATGGAGACCCAGTACTTC
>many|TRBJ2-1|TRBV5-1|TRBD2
CASSLASGSSSYNEQFF
TGCGCCAGCAGCTTGGCTAGCGGGAGTTCTTCTTACAATGAGCAGTTCTTC
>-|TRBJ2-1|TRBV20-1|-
CSARDWTHNEQFF
TGCAGTGCTAGAGATTGGACGCACAATGAGCAGTTCTTC
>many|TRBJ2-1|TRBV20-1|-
CSAGSWGKYNEQFF
TGCAGTGCCGGCAGTTGGGGGAAGTACAATGAGCAGTTCTTC
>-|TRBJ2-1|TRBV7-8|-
CASSSTLMDEQFF
TGTGCCAGCAGCTCGACCCTAATGGATGAGCAGTTCTTC
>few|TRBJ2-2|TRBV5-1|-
CASSLDVRDTGELFF
TGCGCCAGCAGCTTGGATGTGAGGGACACCGGGGAGCTGTTTTTT
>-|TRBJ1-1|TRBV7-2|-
CARSSGEGRGAFF
TGTGCCAGAAGCAGCGGTGAGGGACGAGGAGCTTTCTTT
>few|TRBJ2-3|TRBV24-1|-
CATSDRQDSTDTQYF
TGTGCCACCAGTGACAGACAGGACAGCACAGATACGCAGTATTTT
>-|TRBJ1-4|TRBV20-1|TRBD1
CSARDLAGGEKLFF
TGCAGTGCTAGAGATTTGGCAGGGGGAGAAAAACTGTTTTTT
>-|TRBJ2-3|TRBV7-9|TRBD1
CATPPGQVFVDTQYF
TGTGCCACTCCGCCAGGACAGGTCTTCGTAGATACGCAGTATTTT